The clone carrying this T cell receptor beta chain has more than one count but fewer than ten. This specimen comes from a study of molecular identifiers for immune sequencing clone quantification. The CDR3 runs to 12 residues. The V end lost 7 bases, the J end lost 13 bases, and 14 bases lay between the germline ends. TCRdb processed the PCR reads anew with MiXCR; each CDR3 protein has one entry. The repertoire has more than 450,000 distinct CDR3 sequences, approximately 25% of them found once; the top ten carry 0.7% to 0.9%. This TCR derives from a human donor in good health. Some libraries in this study had Jurkat cell RNA spiked in. The sample taken for sequencing was naive CD8+ T cells from blood, with Jurkat cell RNA spiked in. As for subset: FACS-sorted CD8+CD4-CCR7+CD45RA+ naive T cells. The gene calls are TRBV12-3 or TRBV12-4 and TRBJ1-6, with D maybe TRBD1 (6 bases). The CDR3 reads CASTPPGGPLHF. In DNA form, the CDR3 reads TGTGCCAGCACCCCCCCGGGGGGCCCCCTCCACTTT.